The source of this T cell receptor beta chain is a study of radiotherapy plus CTLA-4 blockade in lung cancer. Germline assignment: CDR1 SGHTA and CDR2 FQGNSA. This CDR3 region has 14 residues. V was trimmed by 6 bases and J by 9 bases, leaving 18 bases between them. This table comes from immunoSEQ multiplex PCR, and its TCRdb copy is limited to in-frame clones, with some not included. The sample includes approximately 76,000 clones, 60% to 85% of them seen just once. The receptor's source is a human donor with non-small cell lung cancer who had a partial response to radiotherapy plus ipilimumab. Some clones in this sample may be carry-over from other donors' samples. The V and J genes are TRBV7-2 and TRBJ2-1, with a tentative D call TRBD2 (5 bases). This specimen consisted of peripheral blood, obtained from a patient treated with radiotherapy plus ipilimumab. The CDR3 nucleotides read TGTGCCAGCAGGGTGACGGCGGAGGAAGCTGAGCAGTTCTTC. It yields the protein CASRVTAEEAEQFF.